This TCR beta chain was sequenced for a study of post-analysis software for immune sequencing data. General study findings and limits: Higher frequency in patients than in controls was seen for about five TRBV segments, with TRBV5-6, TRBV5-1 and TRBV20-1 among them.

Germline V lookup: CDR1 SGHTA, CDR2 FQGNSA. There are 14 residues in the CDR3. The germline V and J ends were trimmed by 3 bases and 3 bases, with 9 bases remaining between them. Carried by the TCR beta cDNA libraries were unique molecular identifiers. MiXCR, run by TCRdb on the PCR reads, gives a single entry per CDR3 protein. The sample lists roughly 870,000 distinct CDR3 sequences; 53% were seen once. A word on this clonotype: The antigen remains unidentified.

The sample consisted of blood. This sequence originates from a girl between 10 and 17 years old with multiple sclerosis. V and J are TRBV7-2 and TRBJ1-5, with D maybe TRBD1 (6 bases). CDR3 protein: CASSFSGDNQPQHF. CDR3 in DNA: TGTGCCAGCAGCTTTTCAGGGGACAATCAGCCCCAGCATTTT.